This paragraph covers one TCR beta chain sequence. The antigen remains undetermined. CDR1 MNHNS and CDR2 SASEGT come from the germline V gene. The CDR3 is made up of 11 amino acids. Measured with immunoSEQ multiplex PCR; TCRdb has only the in-frame clones, and not every one. The sample contains over 80,000 clones, about nine tenths of which appear only once. The entry originates in a study of graft-versus-host responses after intestinal transplantation. Study-wide context: Each of the recipients got a multivisceral, liver-intestinal, or isolated intestinal transplant. Anti-thymocyte globulin was used for induction in all recipients, who then took tacrolimus and steroids for around 3 years.

Findings of the study overall: Peak levels of circulating GvH clones tracked with early post-transplant HvG declines. Within allografts, high graft-versus-host to host-versus-graft clonal ratios were seen among patients with graft-donor T cell macrochimerism.

Sequencing was performed on unstimulated CD4+ T cells sorted from spleen or lymph node cells, taken before transplant. The sequence came from a human donor who was the organ donor for an intestinal transplant. The chain has TRBV6-1 and TRBJ2-5; D is unresolved. The tail of the sequence fits TRBJ2-7 better, so the J call may be wrong. This CDR3 is CASSETYEQYF. The CDR3 bases are TGTGCCAGCAGTGAAACCTACGAGCAGTACTTC.